The rows below give T cell receptor beta chains drawn from one sample of a study of blood T cells in healthy people across ages. One entry per CDR3 protein results from TCRdb running MiXCR on the 5' RACE reads. This sample has about 670,000 distinct CDR3 sequences, with roughly two fifths found just once. Input material: blood. These receptors all come from a man older than 75 in good health. The CDR3 runs from the conserved cysteine through the conserved F or W. A D gene is named only where the DNA matches it firmly. Rows give clone size only sometimes, using once, few, many, or a class for an expanded clone.

D gene	clone size	V gene	J gene	CDR3 DNA	CDR3 protein
-	-	TRBV6-5	TRBJ1-2	TGTGCCAGCAGTTACGGGTCAGGGAACGGTGGCTACACCTTC	CASSYGSGNGGYTF
TRBD2	-	TRBV11-2	TRBJ2-2	TGTGCCAGCAGCTTGACAGCGGGGACCGGGGAGCTGTTTTTT	CASSLTAGTGELFF
-	few	TRBV20-1	TRBJ1-1	TGCAGTGCTATCAGGACAGCAAACACTGAAGCTTTCTTT	CSAIRTANTEAFF
TRBD2	-	TRBV7-9	TRBJ2-1	TGTGCCAGCAGCTTAGGGGTTGGACTAGCGGGGAGTGAGCAGTTCTTC	CASSLGVGLAGSEQFF
-	-	TRBV5-1	TRBJ1-1	TGCGCCAGCAGCTTGGGGGCACCGGAGAACACTGAAGCTTTCTTT	CASSLGAPENTEAFF
-	-	TRBV4-3	TRBJ2-7	TGCGCCAGCAGCCAAGAGAAAGTACAAGAGTATTACGAGCAGTACTTC	CASSQEKVQEYYEQYF
TRBD1	-	TRBV7-6	TRBJ1-2	TGTGCCAGCAGCTTAGGGGACAGGCGTGGCTACACCTTC	CASSLGDRRGYTF
TRBD1	-	TRBV9	TRBJ1-6	TGTGCCAGCAGTCTCAACAGGGGAAACTCACCCCTCCACTTT	CASSLNRGNSPLHF
-	-	TRBV5-1	TRBJ2-7	TGCGCCAGCAGCTTGGGGGTCCAGGGGAGCGAGCAGTACTTC	CASSLGVQGSEQYF
TRBD2	few	TRBV29-1	TRBJ2-7	TGCAGCGTTGAAGGGGGGACTAGCGGAGGCTCCTACAATGAGCAGTACTTC	CSVEGGTSGGSYNEQYF
-	-	TRBV6-2/TRBV6-3	TRBJ2-1	TGTGCCAGCAGTTCAATGGGAGAGCAGTTCTTC	CASSSMGEQFF
TRBD2	few	TRBV7-2	TRBJ2-7	TGTGCCAGCAGCAAAGGGACTAGCGGGAGCTCCTACGAGCAGTACTTC	CASSKGTSGSSYEQYF
TRBD2	-	TRBV20-1	TRBJ2-4	TGCAGTGCCAACCCAACTAGCGGGGAATACAATGAGCAGTACTTC	CSANPTSGEYNEQYF
-	-	TRBV29-1	TRBJ2-5	TGCAGCGATATGGAGAGACTTTACAATGAGCAGTACTTC	CSDMERLYNEQYF
-	few	TRBV7-3	TRBJ2-6	TGTGCCAGCAGCGCTGGGCGGGGTGCAGGGGCCAACGTCCTGACTTTC	CASSAGRGAGANVLTF
TRBD1	many	TRBV29-1	TRBJ2-7	TGCAGCGTTTCGGGACAGGGAATCTACGAGCAGTACTTC	CSVSGQGIYEQYF
TRBD1	few	TRBV7-2	TRBJ1-1	TGTGCCAGCAGCTTAGTACCCAGGGGGATGAACACTGAAGCTTTCTTT	CASSLVPRGMNTEAFF
-	-	TRBV5-1	TRBJ2-7	TGCGCCAGCAGCTTGGCCCCGGGATCCCACAATGAGCAGTACTTC	CASSLAPGSHNEQYF
TRBD2	-	TRBV4-1	TRBJ2-4	TGCGCCAGCAGCCAAGATGTAGGACTAGCGGGGGAGATCCAGTACTTC	CASSQDVGLAGEIQYF
TRBD2	few	TRBV10-3	TRBJ2-7	TGTGCCATCAGTGATGGGAGGGTGTCCTACGAGCAGTACTTC	CAISDGRVSYEQYF
-	-	TRBV4-3	TRBJ2-1	TGCGCCAGCAGCGGTGGGGGAGGCTATGGTAGTGAGCAGTTCTTC	CASSGGGGYGSEQFF
-	few	TRBV7-6	TRBJ1-4	TGTGCCAGCTCGGCGGGTCCTAATGAAAAACTGTTTTTT	CASSAGPNEKLFF
TRBD1	-	TRBV6-2/TRBV6-3	TRBJ1-5	TGTGCCAGCAGTTGGGGACAGGGGGACATTGGCAATCAGCCCCAGCATTTT	CASSWGQGDIGNQPQHF
-	many	TRBV6-6	TRBJ2-1	TGTGCCAGCAGTCCCGATAATGAGCAGTTCTTC	CASSPDNEQFF
TRBD2	-	TRBV10-3	TRBJ2-3	TGTGCCATCAGAGAGGACGGGGGGACTACAGATACGCAGTATTTT	CAIREDGGTTDTQYF
TRBD1	-	TRBV12-3/TRBV12-4	TRBJ2-5	TGTGCCAGCAGTCCAGGCAAGGGGGCCTTCGAGACCCAGTACTTC	CASSPGKGAFETQYF
TRBD2	-	TRBV7-9	TRBJ2-7	TGTGCCAGTACGACGAGTAGCGGGAGCCCCTACGAGCAGTACTTC	CASTTSSGSPYEQYF
TRBD2	-	TRBV9	TRBJ2-3	TGTGCCAGCAGCGGAACCCGAGCGGGGGGATCTTCAAGCACAGATACGCAGTATTTT	CASSGTRAGGSSSTDTQYF
-	-	TRBV12-1	TRBJ1-5	TGTGCCAGCAGCTCGTACAATCAGCCCCAGCATTTT	CASSSYNQPQHF
TRBD2	many	TRBV5-1	TRBJ2-3	TGCGCCAGCAGCGCCCGAGGATCGGGACTAGCGGGGGAAAGCACAGATACGCAGTATTTT	CASSARGSGLAGESTDTQYF
-	many	TRBV7-2	TRBJ1-4	TGTGCCAGCAGCGCATCGATTGCAACTAATGAAAAACTGTTTTTT	CASSASIATNEKLFF
-	-	TRBV6-2/TRBV6-3	TRBJ2-5	TGTGCCAGCAGGGTGGGGGTGCAAGAGACCCAGTACTTC	CASRVGVQETQYF
-	-	TRBV4-2	TRBJ1-2	TGTGCCAGCAGCCAAGGCAGAACCTACTATGGCTACACCTTC	CASSQGRTYYGYTF
-	-	TRBV12-3/TRBV12-4	TRBJ2-3	TGTGCCAGCAGGCCACGGACCAAGAGCACAGATACGCAGTATTTT	CASRPRTKSTDTQYF
-	-	TRBV6-5	TRBJ1-4	TGTGCCAGCAGTTCGAAGGACAGCCGGTTCGAAAAACTGTTTTTT	CASSSKDSRFEKLFF
TRBD2	-	TRBV9	TRBJ2-3	TGTGCCAGCAGCCCTCAACTAGCGGTTAGCACAGATACGCAGTATTTT	CASSPQLAVSTDTQYF
-	many	TRBV11-2	TRBJ2-4	TGTGCCAGCAGCTTAATTTTGGACGCCAAAAACATTCAGTACTTC	CASSLILDAKNIQYF
TRBD2	many	TRBV7-2	TRBJ2-7	TGTGCCAGCAGCTCACTAGCGGGAGGCTACGAGCAGTACTTC	CASSSLAGGYEQYF
-	-	TRBV5-1	TRBJ2-4	TGCGCCAGCAGCCTCCAGACTGAGGGGTACATTCAGTACTTC	CASSLQTEGYIQYF
-	-	TRBV7-8	TRBJ2-1	TGTGCCAGCAGCCCGAGAGGCTCGGAGACCCAGTTCTTC	CASSPRGSETQFF
-	once	TRBV7-8	TRBJ2-3	TGTGCCAGCAGCAGAACGCCTAGCAGCACAGATACGCAGTATTTT	CASSRTPSSTDTQYF
-	-	TRBV7-2	TRBJ2-5	TGTGCCAGCAGTTTCCTGGGGAATTCGGAGACCCAGTACTTC	CASSFLGNSETQYF
TRBD1	-	TRBV28	TRBJ1-4	TGTGCCAGCAGCGTACAGGGGATGGCTAATGAAAAACTGTTTTTT	CASSVQGMANEKLFF
-	few	TRBV15	TRBJ2-3	TGTGCCACCAGCCCTCTGCAATCGGGGAGCACAGATACGCAGTATTTT	CATSPLQSGSTDTQYF
TRBD1	-	TRBV18	TRBJ1-5	TGTGCCAGCTCAACAACGGGACAGAGCAATCAGCCCCAGCATTTT	CASSTTGQSNQPQHF
-	few	TRBV6-1	TRBJ1-2	TGTGCCAGCAGTGAAGTGAGGGGAACTGGCTACACCTTC	CASSEVRGTGYTF
-	-	TRBV10-1	TRBJ2-3	TGCGCCAGCTCGAAGTTTTCAGATACGCAGTATTTT	CASSKFSDTQYF
-	few	TRBV30	TRBJ1-2	TGTGCCTGGACGGCAGGGAGTGGCTATGGCTACACCTTC	CAWTAGSGYGYTF
-	few	TRBV3-1	TRBJ2-5	TGTGCCAGCAGCCAGAGGGACACCGCCGGGGCCCAGTACTTC	CASSQRDTAGAQYF
-	-	TRBV6-2/TRBV6-3	TRBJ1-2	TGTGCCAGCAGTTACTCCGCGGTGAACTATGGCTACACCTTC	CASSYSAVNYGYTF
-	-	TRBV29-1	TRBJ2-7	TGCTGCGTTGATGTAACCTCCGAGCAGTACTTC	CCVDVTSEQYF
-	many	TRBV29-1	TRBJ2-1	TGCAGCGTTGAGGGGACCACCTGGTACAATGAGCAGTTCTTC	CSVEGTTWYNEQFF
-	few	TRBV10-2	TRBJ1-2	TGCGCCAGCAGTGAGTCGGCGGCAGAAGGTGGCTACACCTTC	CASSESAAEGGYTF
-	-	TRBV5-6	TRBJ2-5	TGTGCCAGCAGTTCTTCTAGCATCTTGGTGATAAATGAGCAGTACTTC	CASSSSSILVINEQYF
-	-	TRBV9	TRBJ1-2	TGTGCCAGCAGCTCACGGACGGCTAACTATGGCTACACCTTC	CASSSRTANYGYTF